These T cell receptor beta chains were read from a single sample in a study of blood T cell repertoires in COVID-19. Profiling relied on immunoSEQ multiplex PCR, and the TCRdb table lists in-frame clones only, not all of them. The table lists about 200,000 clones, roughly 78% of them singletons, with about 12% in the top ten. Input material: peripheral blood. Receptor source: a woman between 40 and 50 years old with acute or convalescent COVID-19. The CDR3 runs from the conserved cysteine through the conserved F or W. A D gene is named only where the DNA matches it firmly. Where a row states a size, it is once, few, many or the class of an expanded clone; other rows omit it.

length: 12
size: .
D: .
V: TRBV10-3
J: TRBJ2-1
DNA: TGTGCCTTAGGGGGATTGAACAATGAGCAGTTCTTC
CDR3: CALGGLNNEQFF

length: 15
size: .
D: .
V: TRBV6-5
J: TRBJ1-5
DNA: TGTGCCAGCAGTTCTACAGGCGATAGCAATCAGCCCCAGCATTTT
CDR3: CASSSTGDSNQPQHF

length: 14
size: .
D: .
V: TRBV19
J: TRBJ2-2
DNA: TGTGCCAGTAGTAGGGATAGGGGGACCGGGGAGCTGTTTTTT
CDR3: CASSRDRGTGELFF

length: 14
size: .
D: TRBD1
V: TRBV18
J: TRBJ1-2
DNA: TGTGCCAGCTCACCCGGGACAGCTCGCTATGGCTACACCTTC
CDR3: CASSPGTARYGYTF

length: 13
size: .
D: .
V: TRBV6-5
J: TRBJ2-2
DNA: TGTGCCAGCAGTTACTCCCTCACCGGGGAGCTGTTTTTT
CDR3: CASSYSLTGELFF

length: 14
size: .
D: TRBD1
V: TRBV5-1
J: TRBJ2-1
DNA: TGCGCCAGCAGCTTGACAGGGGGATACAATGAGCAGTTCTTC
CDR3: CASSLTGGYNEQFF

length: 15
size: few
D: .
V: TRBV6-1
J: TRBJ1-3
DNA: TGTGCCAGCAGTGATATCTCGGGCTCTGGAAACACCATATATTTT
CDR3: CASSDISGSGNTIYF

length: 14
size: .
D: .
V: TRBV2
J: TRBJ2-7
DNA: TGTGCCAGCTCCGAGGCCGAGGTTACCTACGAGCAGTACTTC
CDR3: CASSEAEVTYEQYF

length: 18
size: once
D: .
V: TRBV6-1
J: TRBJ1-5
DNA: TGTGCCAGCAGTGAATCCCCTGGTGGGCCTTTAAGCAATCAGCCCCAGCATTTT
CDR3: CASSESPGGPLSNQPQHF

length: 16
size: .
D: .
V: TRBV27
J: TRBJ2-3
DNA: TGTGCCAGCAGTTTAATCGGGCCAGGGATGTTGGATACGCAGTATTTT
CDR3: CASSLIGPGMLDTQYF

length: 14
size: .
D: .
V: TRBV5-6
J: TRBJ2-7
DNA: TGTGCCAGCAGCTTGTATCACTCAACCTACGAGCAGTACTTC
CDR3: CASSLYHSTYEQYF

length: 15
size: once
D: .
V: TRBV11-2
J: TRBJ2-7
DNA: TGTGCCAGCAGCTTTTGGGGCAGGGCGGCCTACGAGCAGTACTTC
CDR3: CASSFWGRAAYEQYF

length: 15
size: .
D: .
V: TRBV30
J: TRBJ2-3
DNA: TGTGCCTGGAGTCCGACCGGATCGGAGACAGATACGCAGTATTTT
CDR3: CAWSPTGSETDTQYF

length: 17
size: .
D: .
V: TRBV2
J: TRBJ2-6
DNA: TGTGCCAGCAGTGAACGACAGAACTTCCCTGGGGCCAACGTCCTGACTTTC
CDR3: CASSERQNFPGANVLTF

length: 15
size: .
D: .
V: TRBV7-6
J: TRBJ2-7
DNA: TGTGCCAGCAGCTTAGGCGGCTTTAGCTCCTACGAGCAGTACTTC
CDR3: CASSLGGFSSYEQYF

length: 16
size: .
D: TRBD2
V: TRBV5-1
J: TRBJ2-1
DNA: TGCGCCAGCAGCTTGGGACTAGCTTCCTCCTACAATGAGCAGTTCTTC
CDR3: CASSLGLASSYNEQFF

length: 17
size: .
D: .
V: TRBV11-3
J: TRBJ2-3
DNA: TGTGCCAGCAGCTTAGGAGGTGCCGGGAGTGAGACAGATACGCAGTATTTT
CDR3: CASSLGGAGSETDTQYF

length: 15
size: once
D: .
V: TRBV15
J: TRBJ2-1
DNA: TGTGCCACCAGCAGAGATGCGGCTGATTACAATGAGCAGTTCTTC
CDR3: CATSRDAADYNEQFF

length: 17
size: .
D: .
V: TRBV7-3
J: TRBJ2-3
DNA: TGTGCCAGCAGCTTAAGAGGGGACTCCAATAGCACAGATACGCAGTATTTT
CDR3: CASSLRGDSNSTDTQYF

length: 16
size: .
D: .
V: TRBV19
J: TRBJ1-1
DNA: TGTGCCAGCAGACTTGGGGGACAACTCAATACGAATGAAGCTTTCTTT
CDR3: CASRLGGQLNTNEAFF

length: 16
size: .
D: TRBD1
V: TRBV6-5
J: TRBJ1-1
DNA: TGTGCCAGCAGTTCGGGACAGGGGGTCACGAACACTGAAGCTTTCTTT
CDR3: CASSSGQGVTNTEAFF

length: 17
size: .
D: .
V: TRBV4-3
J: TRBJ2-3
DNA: TGCGCCAGCAGCCAACATTTTGTGATTACTAGCACAGATACGCAGTATTTT
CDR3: CASSQHFVITSTDTQYF

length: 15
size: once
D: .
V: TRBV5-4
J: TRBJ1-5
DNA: TGTGCCAGCAGCTTGGCCGGGACACCCAATCAGCCCCAGCATTTT
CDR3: CASSLAGTPNQPQHF

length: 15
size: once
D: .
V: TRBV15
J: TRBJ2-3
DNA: TGTGCCACCAGCAGAGAGGGCGGGAACGCAGATACGCAGTATTTT
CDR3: CATSREGGNADTQYF

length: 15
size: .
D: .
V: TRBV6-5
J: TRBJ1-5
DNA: TGTGCCACCCTCGGGACATCAATTTCGGTAAGCCCCCAGCATTTT
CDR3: CATLGTSISVSPQHF

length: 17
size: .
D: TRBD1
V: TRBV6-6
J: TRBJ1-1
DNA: TGTGCCAGCAGTCCACCCGACAGGGGAGGCATGAACACTGAAGCTTTCTTT
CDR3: CASSPPDRGGMNTEAFF

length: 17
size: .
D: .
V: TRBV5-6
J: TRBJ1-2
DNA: TGTGCCAGCAGCCAAAGCTGGGGCCCAGTGAGGTTCGGGGGCTACACCTTC
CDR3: CASSQSWGPVRFGGYTF

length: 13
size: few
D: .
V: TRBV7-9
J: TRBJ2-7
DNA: TGTGCCAGCAGCTCCTCCGGAGGAGGGGAGCAGTACTTC
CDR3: CASSSSGGGEQYF

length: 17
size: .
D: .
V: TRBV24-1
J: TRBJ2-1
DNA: TGTGCCACCAGTGATAAGGGGGGACCTGACAGGGCATCCGGGTTGTTCTTC
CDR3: CATSDKGGPDRASGLFF

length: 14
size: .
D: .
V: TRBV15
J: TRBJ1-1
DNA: TGTGCCACCAGCTCTCCGGTAAGGAACACTGAAGCTTTCTTT
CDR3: CATSSPVRNTEAFF

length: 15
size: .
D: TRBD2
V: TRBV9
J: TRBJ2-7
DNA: TGTGCCAGCAGCGTAGGACTAGCAAACACCTACGAGCAGTACTTC
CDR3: CASSVGLANTYEQYF

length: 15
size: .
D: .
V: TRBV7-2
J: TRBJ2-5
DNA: TGTGCCAGCAGCCCAGGAGGGGTTGTGATAGAGACCCAGTACTTC
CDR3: CASSPGGVVIETQYF

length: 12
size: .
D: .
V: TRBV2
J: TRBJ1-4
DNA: TGTGCCAGCAGTGGAGGCTATGAAAAACTGTTTTTT
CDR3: CASSGGYEKLFF

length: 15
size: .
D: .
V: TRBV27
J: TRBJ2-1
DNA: TGTGCCAGCAGTCTGTATGAGAGCTCCTACAATGAGCAGTTCTTC
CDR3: CASSLYESSYNEQFF

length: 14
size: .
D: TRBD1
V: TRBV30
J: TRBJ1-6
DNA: TGTGCCTGGAGCCCCGGGACAGGGGATTCACCCCTCCACTTT
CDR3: CAWSPGTGDSPLHF

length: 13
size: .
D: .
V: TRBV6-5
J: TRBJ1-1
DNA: TGTGCCAGCAGTTACGCGGGGAACACTGAAGCTTTCTTT
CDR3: CASSYAGNTEAFF

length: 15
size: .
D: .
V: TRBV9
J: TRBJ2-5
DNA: TGTGCCAGCAGCGAGAGGGAGAACCCTAAAGAGACCCAGTACTTC
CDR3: CASSERENPKETQYF

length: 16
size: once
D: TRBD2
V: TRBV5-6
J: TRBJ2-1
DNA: TGTGCCAGCAGCTTGGTTGGGACTACTTCCTACAATGAGCAGTTCTTC
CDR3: CASSLVGTTSYNEQFF

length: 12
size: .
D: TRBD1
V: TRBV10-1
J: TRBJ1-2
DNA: TGCGCCAGCCCCGGGCGGGACAGGGGCCATACCTTC
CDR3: CASPGRDRGHTF

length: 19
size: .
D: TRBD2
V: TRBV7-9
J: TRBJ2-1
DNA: TGTGCCAGCAGCTTAGGCGGCGCAAGGACTAGCGGGACTTACAATGAGCAGTTCTTC
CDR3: CASSLGGARTSGTYNEQFF

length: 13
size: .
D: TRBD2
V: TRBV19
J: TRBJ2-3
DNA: TGTGCCAGCAAGACTAGCGCCACAGATACGCAGTATTTT
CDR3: CASKTSATDTQYF

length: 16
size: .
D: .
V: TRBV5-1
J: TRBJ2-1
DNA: TGCGCCAGCAGCGTGGGTGCGGGACCGAGGGACAATGAGCAGTTCTTC
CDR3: CASSVGAGPRDNEQFF

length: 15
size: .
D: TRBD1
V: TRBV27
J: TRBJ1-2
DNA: TGTGCCAGCAGTTCAGGACAGGTTCCCAACTATGGCTACACCTTC
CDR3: CASSSGQVPNYGYTF

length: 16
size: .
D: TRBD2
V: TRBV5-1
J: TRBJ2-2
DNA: TGCGCCAGCAGCTTGGATGCGGGGGGACTCACCGGGGAGCTGTTTTTT
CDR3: CASSLDAGGLTGELFF

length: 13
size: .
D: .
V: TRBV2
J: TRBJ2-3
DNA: TGTGCCAGCAGTGAAACAGCCACAGATACGCAGTATTTT
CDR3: CASSETATDTQYF

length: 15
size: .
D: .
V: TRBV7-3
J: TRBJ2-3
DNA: TGTGCCAGCAGCTTAACTAGCGGACGCACAGATACGCAGTATTTT
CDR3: CASSLTSGRTDTQYF

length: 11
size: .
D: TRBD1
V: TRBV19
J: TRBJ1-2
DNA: TGTGCCAGTGACAGGGGTTACGGCTACACCTTC
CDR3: CASDRGYGYTF

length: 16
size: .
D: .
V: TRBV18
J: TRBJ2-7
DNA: TGTGCCAGCTCACCATCGGGGCAGGGGGGAGCCTACGAGCAGTACTTC
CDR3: CASSPSGQGGAYEQYF

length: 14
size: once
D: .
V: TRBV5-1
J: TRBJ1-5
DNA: TGCGCCAGCAGCTTGTCAGGGGCCAATCAGCCCCAGCATTTT
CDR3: CASSLSGANQPQHF

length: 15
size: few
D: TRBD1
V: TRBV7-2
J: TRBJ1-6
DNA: TGTGCCAGCAGCTCGAGACAGGGAATAAGTTCACCCCTCCACTTT
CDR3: CASSSRQGISSPLHF

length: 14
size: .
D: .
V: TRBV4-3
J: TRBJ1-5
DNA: TGCGCCAGCAGCCGGTACAGGGTCTACCAGCCCCAGCATTTT
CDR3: CASSRYRVYQPQHF

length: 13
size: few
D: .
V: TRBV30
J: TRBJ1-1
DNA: TGTGCCTGGAGTGTAAGGCAGGGCCTTGAAGCTTTCTTT
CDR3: CAWSVRQGLEAFF

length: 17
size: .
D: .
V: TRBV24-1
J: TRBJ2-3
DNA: TGTGCCACCAGTGATTTGAAATTAGTGGCGGGAAGGGATACGCAGTATTTT
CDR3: CATSDLKLVAGRDTQYF

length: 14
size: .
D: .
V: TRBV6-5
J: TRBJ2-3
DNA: TGTGCCAGCACCCAGAATTTTCGCACAGATACGCAGTATTTT
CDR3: CASTQNFRTDTQYF